One and the same sample provided the 24 T cell receptor beta chains below, sequenced in a study of long-term antiretroviral therapy in people with HIV. Survey-level resolution applied to immunoSEQ assay v3.0. Libraries were prepared by immunoSEQ multiplex PCR; TCRdb keeps only in-frame clonotypes and omits some of them. The sample lists approximately 17,000 clones; under 85% were seen once. Sequenced here: unsorted PBMCs, sampled approximately 2.5 years before starting antiretroviral therapy. Receptors were obtained from a woman in her forties or fifties with HIV.

The chain has TRBV2 and TRBJ1-2; 9 nucleotides align to TRBD1. The CDR3 totals 12 residues. Germline CDR1 reads SNHLY; CDR2 reads FYNNEI. Losses at the gene ends were 6 bases for V and 7 bases for J; bases not matched to a gene: 3. The CDR3 sequence is CASRGQGGGYTF. In nucleotides, the CDR3 is TGTGCCAGCAGGGGACAGGGCGGTGGCTACACCTTC.

The CDR3 here is CASSLKPGELFF. The CDR3 bases are TGTGCCAGCAGTCTAAAGCCCGGGGAGCTGTTTTTT. The rearrangement joins TRBV28 to TRBJ2-2, with D unresolved. Looked up from germline, CDR1 is MDHEN and CDR2 is SYDVKM. Deletions cut 5 bases from V and 6 bases from J, with 7 bases between. CDR3 length equals 12 residues.

The CDR3 nucleotides read TGTGCCAGCAGCTTAGGACCTCACTCCTACGAGCAGTACTTC. It is translated as CASSLGPHSYEQYF. The genes are TRBV7-7 and TRBJ2-7; D not certain. The CDR3 extends over 14 amino acids. Germline V CDR1 and CDR2: SSHAT, FNYEAQ (reference sequence). The V and J ends lost 1 base and 0 bases respectively, with 7 bases between them.

The table lists this clone with a few counts. This chain links TRBV4-2 with TRBJ2-7; possibly TRBD2 for D (6 bases). CDR3 length: 13 residues. V was cut by 0 bases and J by 6 bases, with 9 bases left in between. Germline V gene sequence: CDR1 LGHNA, CDR2 YNFKEQ. The DNA of the CDR3 is TGTGCCAGCAGCCAAGATGTGGGGGGCGAGCAGTACTTC. The encoded protein is CASSQDVGGEQYF.

DNA of the CDR3: TGTGCCACCAGCAGCCAACAGGGAAACGAGCAGTACTTC. Translated: CATSSQQGNEQYF. J is TRBJ2-7 and V is TRBV15; TRBD1 is a possible D gene (6 bases). The CDR3 length is 13 residues. Trimming shortened V by 3 bases and J by 5 bases, and 11 bases separated the two germline ends. Germline CDR1 LNHNV, CDR2 YYDKDF (reference sequence).

The genes are TRBV5-1 and TRBJ1-4, with TRBD1 as a possible D gene (5 bases). The CDR3 spans 15 residues. Trimming left V 6 bases short and J 8 bases short, with 20 bases between. Germline CDR1 reads SGHRS; CDR2 reads YFSETQ. The CDR3 DNA follows: TGCGCCAGCAAAAAAGAGGAGGGGCGCGGAGAAAAACTGTTTTTT. Its protein is CASKKEEGRGEKLFF.

The rearrangement uses TRBV9 and TRBJ2-3, with 10 bases aligning to TRBD1. The CDR3 totals 17 residues. Germline V gives CDR1 SGDLS, CDR2 YYNGEE. Trimming at V came to 0 bases and at J to 3 bases, leaving 7 bases not matched to a gene. DNA of the CDR3: TGTGCCAGCAGCGTAGCTACAGGGACAGGGGCGACAGATACGCAGTATTTT. As protein: CASSVATGTGATDTQYF.

V and J are TRBV11-2 and TRBJ2-1; D unresolved. Germline V gene data show CDR1 as SGHAT and CDR2 as FQNNGV. The CDR3 sequence is 16 residues long. V gave up 0 bases and J gave up 3 bases, with 12 bases separating them. Written as DNA, the CDR3 is TGTGCCAGCAGCTTAGAAGGCAGCCAAATCTACAATGAGCAGTTCTTC. Its translation is CASSLEGSQIYNEQFF.

V usage is TRBV7-2 and J usage is TRBJ2-5; 8 nucleotides line up with TRBD2. This CDR3 region has 14 residues. V trimming: 4 bases; J trimming: 7 bases; junction bases outside the gene matches: 8. CDR1 is SGHTA and CDR2 is FQGNSA in the germline V gene. In nucleotides, the CDR3 is TGTGCCAGCAGCTCTCCGACTAGCGTGGGGACCCAGTACTTC. This translates into CASSSPTSVGTQYF.

The chain carries TRBV5-1 and TRBJ2-1; D perhaps matches TRBD1 (6 bases). Trimming cost V 0 bases and J 12 bases, with 13 bases left between them. Germline V gives CDR1 SGHRS, CDR2 YFSETQ. The CDR3 has 13 amino acids. CDR3: CASSLDQGPLQFF. The CDR3 DNA follows: TGCGCCAGCAGCTTGGACCAGGGGCCGCTGCAGTTCTTC.

This clone has a handful of counts. The V and J genes are TRBV27 and TRBJ2-1; possibly TRBD2 for D (5 bases). The CDR3 is 15 residues long. V lost 3 bases and J lost 1, with 10 bases in between. Germline lookup yields CDR1 MNHEY and CDR2 SMNVEV (reference sequence). The CDR3 nucleotides are TGTGCCAGCAGTTTCCGGACTTCATCCTACAATGAGCAGTTCTTC. It encodes CASSFRTSSYNEQFF.

The DNA for the CDR3 is TGTGCCACCGCCTCTAGCGCCCCTTATCAGTTCTTC. Encoded protein: CATASSAPYQFF. The V gene is TRBV10-3, the J gene TRBJ2-1; D possibly corresponds to TRBD2 (6 bases). The CDR3 consists of 12 residues. V was shortened by 10 bases and J by 13 bases, with 20 bases between the two germline ends. CDR1 and CDR2 (germline): ENHRY, SYGVKD.

The chain combines TRBV30 with TRBJ2-1; 7 bases line up with TRBD1. The germline CDR1 and CDR2 sequences are GTSNPN and SVGIG (reference sequence). The CDR3 covers 13 residues. V trimming: 1 base; J trimming: 4 bases; junction bases outside the gene matches: 1. The CDR3 here is CAWSEGAYNEQFF. CDR3 bases: TGTGCCTGGAGTGAGGGGGCTTACAATGAGCAGTTCTTC.

The J gene is TRBJ2-7, the V gene TRBV4-1; D ambiguous. The CDR3 covers 15 residues. Trimming left V 4 bases short and J 0 bases short, with 13 bases between. Germline CDR1 and CDR2: MGHRA and YSYEKL. The CDR3 here is CASSPETYSSYEQYF. CDR3 coding DNA: TGCGCCAGCAGCCCCGAAACGTACAGCTCCTACGAGCAGTACTTC.

The rearrangement joins TRBV6-5 to TRBJ2-7; D is possibly TRBD1 or TRBD2 (6 bases each). The CDR3 spans 15 residues. The germline V gene encodes CDR1 MNHEY and CDR2 SVGAGI. The germline V and J ends were trimmed by 2 bases and 0 bases, with 11 bases remaining between them. Here the CDR3 reads CASSYRRDNSYEQYF. In DNA form, the CDR3 reads TGTGCCAGCAGTTACCGGCGGGACAACTCCTACGAGCAGTACTTC.

The chain carries TRBV5-6 and TRBJ2-2; 7 bases are a match to TRBD1. V lost 0 bases and J lost 7; bases outside the gene matches: 9. The length of the CDR3 is 16 residues. The germline gives CDR1 SGHDT, CDR2 YYEEEE. The CDR3: CASSLGGTARVGELFF. The CDR3 region has the DNA TGTGCCAGCAGCTTGGGGGGGACAGCCCGGGTCGGGGAGCTGTTTTTT. Full variable domain (remainder filled in from reference TRBV5-6 and TRBJ2-2): DAGVTQSPTHLIKTRGQQVTLRCSPKSGHDTVSWYQQALGQGPQFIFQYYEEEERQRGNFPDRFSGHQFPNYSSELNVNALLLGDSALYLCASSLGGTARVGELFFGEGSRLTVL.

The chain recombines TRBV2 with TRBJ1-2; no clear D gene. CDR1 is SNHLY and CDR2 is FYNNEI in the germline V gene. V was trimmed by 4 bases and J by 7 bases, leaving 13 bases between them. This CDR3 is 13 amino acids long. DNA for the CDR3: TGTGCCAGCAGTGGCAGCGCCCCGGGTGGCTACACCTTC. This gives the protein CASSGSAPGGYTF.

This rearrangement joins TRBV5-6 to TRBJ1-5, with D unclear. The ends were cut back, 4 bases at V and 4 bases at J, with 9 bases in the middle. This CDR3 is 13 amino acids long. CDR1 is SGHDT and CDR2 is YYEEEE in the germline V gene. DNA of the CDR3: TGTGCCAGCAGCGACCGACCTAATCAGCCCCAGCATTTT. Its protein product is CASSDRPNQPQHF.

The chain combines TRBV19 with TRBJ2-5; 7 nucleotides line up with TRBD1. V was clipped by 0 bases and J by 0 bases; unmatched bases: 7. Germline V lookup: CDR1 LNHDA, CDR2 SQIVND (reference sequence). This CDR3 has 17 residues. In DNA, the CDR3 is TGTGCCAGTAGTATAGATTCTGGGACAGCCTACCAAGAGACCCAGTACTTC. It specifies CASSIDSGTAYQETQYF.

The chain joins TRBV5-1 to TRBJ1-4; 10 bases line up with TRBD1. The CDR3 covers 19 residues. Germline trimming cut 5 bases from V and 0 bases from J; bases unmatched to any gene: 13. Germline V gives CDR1 SGHRS, CDR2 YFSETQ. The CDR3 sequence: CASSSKGTGVPTTNEKLFF. DNA for the CDR3: TGCGCCAGCAGTTCTAAAGGGACAGGGGTTCCTACAACTAATGAAAAACTGTTTTTT.

This clone was recorded only once. Other DNA sequences of this sample code for an identical CDR3. This chain connects TRBV18 to TRBJ1-5; 10 bases align to TRBD1. The V gene's germline CDR1 is KGHSH and CDR2 LQKENI. The J segment lost 4 bases and the V segment lost 3 bases, leaving 3 bases of the junction unmatched. The CDR3 contains 15 residues. The chain's CDR3 is CASSPDRGGNQPQHF. The CDR3 bases are TGTGCCAGCTCACCGGACAGGGGGGGAAATCAGCCCCAGCATTTT.

The J gene is TRBJ1-2, the V gene TRBV27; D call uncertain. Trimming stripped 3 bases from V and 4 bases from J, with 6 bases between. This CDR3 has 12 amino acids. In germline, CDR1 is MNHEY, CDR2 SMNVEV (reference sequence). CDR3 nucleotides: TGTGCCAGCAGTTTGGCAGGCTATGGCTACACCTTC. Its protein is CASSLAGYGYTF.

Concerning this clone itself: This specimen includes other DNA sequences encoding the same CDR3. The J gene is TRBJ1-2, the V gene TRBV6-5; D not certain. V lost 5 bases to trimming and J lost 7 bases, with 17 bases between them. The length of the CDR3 is 14 residues. CDR1 and CDR2 (germline): MNHEY, SVGAGI. The CDR3 is CASSGRTYTGGYTF. The CDR3 DNA follows: TGTGCCAGCAGTGGCAGGACCTACACGGGTGGCTACACCTTC.

This clone was seen only a few times. This sequence joins TRBV10-2 and TRBJ2-5, with a tentative D call TRBD2 (5 bases). Trimming removed 8 bases at V and 0 bases at J, with 13 bases between. CDR1 and CDR2 from the germline V gene are WSHSY and SAAADI. The length of the CDR3 is 14 residues. Written as DNA, the CDR3 is TGCGCCAGCGGCCGCGGACTGGACCAAGAGACCCAGTACTTC. Protein sequence: CASGRGLDQETQYF.